This T cell receptor (beta chain) was retrieved from a study of T cell repertoires in cytomegalovirus infection. Study-level information: Both recently identified HLA-C-restricted and well-studied HLA-B-restricted CMV epitopes were used in the study. Both a matching HLA type and CMV infection were indicated by public TCR beta signatures. Study-wide results and limits: HLA-C-restricted CMV-specific TCR beta clonotypes prevailed in the ex vivo response.

TCRdb used MiXCR to reprocess the reads, holding one entry per CDR3 protein. Here the sample spans around 800,000 distinct CDR3 sequences, over 25% being singletons. This CDR3 contains 15 residues. Trimming removed 4 bases at V and 4 bases at J, with 16 bases between. Germline CDR1 is MNHEY and CDR2 is SVGEGT. This clonotype was seen a few times. Its antigen is unidentified. The TCR sequence derives from a human donor in good health (CMV status not recorded). Some clones in this sample may be carry-over from other donors' samples. The chain joins TRBV6-2 or TRBV6-3 to TRBJ1-2; D remains ambiguous. Specimen: cultured CD8+ T cells from PBMCs, collected from culture after CMV antigen stimulation. The CDR3 here is CASSSRIGRIYGYTF. CDR3 coding DNA: TGTGCCAGCAGTTCCCGGATTGGACGGATCTATGGCTACACCTTC.